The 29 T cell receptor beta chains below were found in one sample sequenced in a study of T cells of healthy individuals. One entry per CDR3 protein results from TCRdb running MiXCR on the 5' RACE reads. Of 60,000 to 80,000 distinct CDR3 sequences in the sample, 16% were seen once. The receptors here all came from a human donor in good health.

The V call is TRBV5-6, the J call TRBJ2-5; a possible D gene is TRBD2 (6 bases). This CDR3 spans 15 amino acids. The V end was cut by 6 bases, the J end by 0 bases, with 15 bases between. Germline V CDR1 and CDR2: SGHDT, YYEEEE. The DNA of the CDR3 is TGTGCCAGCAATCCGCTAGCGAAGTACCAAGAGACCCAGTACTTC. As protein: CASNPLAKYQETQYF.

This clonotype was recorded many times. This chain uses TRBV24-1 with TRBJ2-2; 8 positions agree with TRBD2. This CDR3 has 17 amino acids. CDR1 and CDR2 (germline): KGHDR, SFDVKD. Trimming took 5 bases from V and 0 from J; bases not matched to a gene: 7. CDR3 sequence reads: CATSGSSGYANTGELFF. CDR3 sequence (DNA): TGTGCCACCAGTGGCTCTAGCGGGTACGCGAACACCGGGGAGCTGTTTTTT.

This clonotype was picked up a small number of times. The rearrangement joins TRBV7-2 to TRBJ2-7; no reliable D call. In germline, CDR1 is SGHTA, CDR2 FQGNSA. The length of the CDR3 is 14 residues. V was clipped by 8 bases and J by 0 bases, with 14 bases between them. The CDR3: CASLSQPSSYEQYF. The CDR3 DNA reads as TGTGCCAGCCTTTCCCAGCCAAGCTCCTACGAGCAGTACTTC.

CDR3 nucleotides: TGTGCCAGTAGTATAGGCCTAGCTGATACGCAGTATTTT. Its translation: CASSIGLADTQYF. The chain couples TRBV19 to TRBJ2-3; a possible D gene is TRBD2 (5 bases). The CDR3 contains 13 residues. Germline V gene sequence: CDR1 LNHDA, CDR2 SQIVND (reference sequence). The V gene lost 1 base and the J gene lost 6 bases, with 8 bases spanning the gap. The whole variable domain, filled in from reference TRBV19 and TRBJ2-3, reads DGGITQSPKYLFRKEGQNVTLSCEQNLNHDAMYWYRQDPGQGLRLIYYSQIVNDFQKGDIAEGYSVSREKKESFPLTVTSAQKNPTAFYLCASSIGLADTQYFGPGTRLTVL.

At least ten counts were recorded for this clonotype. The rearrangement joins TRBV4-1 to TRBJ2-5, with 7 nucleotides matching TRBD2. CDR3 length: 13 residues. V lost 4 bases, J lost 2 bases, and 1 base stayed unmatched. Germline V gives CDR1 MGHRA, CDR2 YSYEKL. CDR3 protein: CASSRGGQETQYF. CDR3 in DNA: TGCGCCAGCAGCCGGGGGGGTCAAGAGACCCAGTACTTC.

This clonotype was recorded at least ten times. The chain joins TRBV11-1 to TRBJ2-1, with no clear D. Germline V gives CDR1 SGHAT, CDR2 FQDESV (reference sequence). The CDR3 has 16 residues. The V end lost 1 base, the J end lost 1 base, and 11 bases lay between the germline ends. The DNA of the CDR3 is TGTGCCAGCAGCTTAGACTCAGCTTCTTCCTACAATGAGCAGTTCTTC. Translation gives CASSLDSASSYNEQFF. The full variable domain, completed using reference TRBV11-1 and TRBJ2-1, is EAEVAQSPRYKITEKSQAVAFWCDPISGHATLYWYRQILGQGPELLVQFQDESVVDDSQLPKDRFSAERLKGVDSTLKIQPAELGDSAMYLCASSLDSASSYNEQFFGPGTRLTVL.

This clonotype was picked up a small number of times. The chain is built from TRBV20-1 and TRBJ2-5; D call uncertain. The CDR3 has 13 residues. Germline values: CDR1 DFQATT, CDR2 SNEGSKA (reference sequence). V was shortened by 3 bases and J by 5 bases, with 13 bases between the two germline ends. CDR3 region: CSASPPSLETQYF. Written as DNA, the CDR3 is TGCAGTGCTAGTCCTCCCTCGTTGGAGACCCAGTACTTC.

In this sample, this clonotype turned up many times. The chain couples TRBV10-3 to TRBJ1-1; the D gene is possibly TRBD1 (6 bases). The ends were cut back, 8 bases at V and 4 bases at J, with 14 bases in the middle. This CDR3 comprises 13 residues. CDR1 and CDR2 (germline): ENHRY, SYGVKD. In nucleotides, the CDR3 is TGTGCCATCCGAGGGGGATACGGCACTGAAGCTTTCTTT. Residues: CAIRGGYGTEAFF.

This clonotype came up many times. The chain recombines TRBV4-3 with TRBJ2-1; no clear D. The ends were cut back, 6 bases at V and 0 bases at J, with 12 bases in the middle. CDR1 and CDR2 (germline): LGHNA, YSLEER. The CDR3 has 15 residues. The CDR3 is CASSPADVSYNEQFF. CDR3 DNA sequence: TGCGCCAGCAGTCCCGCGGATGTCTCCTACAATGAGCAGTTCTTC.

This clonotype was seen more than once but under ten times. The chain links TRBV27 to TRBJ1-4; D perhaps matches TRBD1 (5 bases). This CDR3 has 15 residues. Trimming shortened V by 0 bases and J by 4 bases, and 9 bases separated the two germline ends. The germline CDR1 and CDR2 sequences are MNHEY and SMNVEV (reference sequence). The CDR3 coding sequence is TGTGCCAGCAGTTTATCGGGGGACGTTAATGAAAAACTGTTTTTT. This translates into CASSLSGDVNEKLFF. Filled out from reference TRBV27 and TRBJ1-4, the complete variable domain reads EAQVTQNPRYLITVTGKKLTVTCSQNMNHEYMSWYRQDPGLGLRQIYYSMNVEVTDKGDVPEGYKVSRKEKRNFPLILESPSPNQTSLYFCASSLSGDVNEKLFFGSGTQLSVL.

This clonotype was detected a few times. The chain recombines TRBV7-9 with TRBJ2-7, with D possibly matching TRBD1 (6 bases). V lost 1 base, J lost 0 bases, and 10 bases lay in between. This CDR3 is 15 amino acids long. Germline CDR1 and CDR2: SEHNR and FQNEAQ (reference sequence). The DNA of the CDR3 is TGTGCCAGCAGCTTAGGGGGGCTTAGCTCCTACGAGCAGTACTTC. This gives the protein CASSLGGLSSYEQYF. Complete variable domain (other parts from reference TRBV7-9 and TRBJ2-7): DTGVSQNPRHKITKRGQNVTFRCDPISEHNRLYWYRQTLGQGPEFLTYFQNEAQLEKSRLLSDRFSAERPKGSFSTLEIQRTEQGDSAMYLCASSLGGLSSYEQYFGPGTRLTVT.

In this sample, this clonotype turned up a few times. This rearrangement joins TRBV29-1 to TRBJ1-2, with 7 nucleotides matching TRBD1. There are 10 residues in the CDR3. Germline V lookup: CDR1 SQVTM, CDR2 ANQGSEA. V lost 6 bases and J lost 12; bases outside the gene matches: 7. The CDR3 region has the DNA TGCAGCGTGACTTGGACAGGAAACACCTTC. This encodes CSVTWTGNTF.

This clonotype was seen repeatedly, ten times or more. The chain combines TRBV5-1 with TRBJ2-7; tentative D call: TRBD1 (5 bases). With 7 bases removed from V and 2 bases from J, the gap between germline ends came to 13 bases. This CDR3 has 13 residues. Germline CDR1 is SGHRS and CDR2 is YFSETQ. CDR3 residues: CASAKTVTYEQYF. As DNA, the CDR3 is TGCGCCAGCGCTAAGACAGTCACCTACGAGCAGTACTTC. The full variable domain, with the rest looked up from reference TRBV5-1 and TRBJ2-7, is KAGVTQTPRYLIKTRGQQVTLSCSPISGHRSVSWYQQTPGQGLQFLFEYFSETQRNKGNFPGRFSGRQFSNSRSEMNVSTLELGDSALYLCASAKTVTYEQYFGPGTRLTVT.

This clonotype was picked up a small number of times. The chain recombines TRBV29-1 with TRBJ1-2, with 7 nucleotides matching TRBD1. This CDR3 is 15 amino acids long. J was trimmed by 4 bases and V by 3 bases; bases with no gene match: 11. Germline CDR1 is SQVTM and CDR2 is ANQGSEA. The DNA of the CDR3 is TGCAGCGTTGACGAAGGGGGCGCTTCGGGCTATGGCTACACCTTC. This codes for CSVDEGGASGYGYTF.

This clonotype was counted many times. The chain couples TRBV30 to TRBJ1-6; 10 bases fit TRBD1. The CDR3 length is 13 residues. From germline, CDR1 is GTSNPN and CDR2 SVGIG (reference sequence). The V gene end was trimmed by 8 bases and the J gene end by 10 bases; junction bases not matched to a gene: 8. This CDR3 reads CALRDRGRSPLHF. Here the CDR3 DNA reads TGTGCCCTCCGGGACAGGGGTCGCTCACCCCTCCACTTT.

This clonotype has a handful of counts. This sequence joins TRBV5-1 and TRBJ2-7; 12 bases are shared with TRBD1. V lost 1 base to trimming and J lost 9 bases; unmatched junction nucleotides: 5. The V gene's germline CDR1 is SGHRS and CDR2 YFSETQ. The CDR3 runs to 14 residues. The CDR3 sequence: CASSLQGQGAGQYF. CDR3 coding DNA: TGCGCCAGCAGCTTGCAGGGACAGGGGGCCGGGCAGTACTTC.

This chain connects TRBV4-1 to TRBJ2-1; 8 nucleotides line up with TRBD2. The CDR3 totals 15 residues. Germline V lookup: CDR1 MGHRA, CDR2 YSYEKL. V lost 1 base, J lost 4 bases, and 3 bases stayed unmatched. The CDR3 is CASSQVLAVYNEQFF. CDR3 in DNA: TGCGCCAGCAGCCAAGTACTAGCGGTTTACAATGAGCAGTTCTTC.

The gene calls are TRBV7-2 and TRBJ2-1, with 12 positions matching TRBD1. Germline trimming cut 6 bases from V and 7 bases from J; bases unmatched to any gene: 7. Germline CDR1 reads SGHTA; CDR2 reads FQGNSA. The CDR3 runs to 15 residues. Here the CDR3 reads CASREPGQGANEQFF. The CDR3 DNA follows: TGTGCCAGCAGGGAACCGGGACAGGGGGCAAATGAGCAGTTCTTC.

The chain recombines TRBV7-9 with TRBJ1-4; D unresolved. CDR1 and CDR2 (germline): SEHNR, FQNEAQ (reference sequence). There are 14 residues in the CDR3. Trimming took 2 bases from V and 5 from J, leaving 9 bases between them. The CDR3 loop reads CASSLPKTNEKLFF. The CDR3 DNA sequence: TGTGCCAGCAGCTTACCCAAAACGAATGAAAAACTGTTTTTT.

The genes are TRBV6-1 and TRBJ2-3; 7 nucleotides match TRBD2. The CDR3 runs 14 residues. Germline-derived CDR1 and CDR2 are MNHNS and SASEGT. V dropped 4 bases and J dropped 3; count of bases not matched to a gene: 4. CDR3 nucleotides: TGTGCCAGCAGTGTTAGGGGAGGGACAGATACGCAGTATTTT. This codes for CASSVRGGTDTQYF.

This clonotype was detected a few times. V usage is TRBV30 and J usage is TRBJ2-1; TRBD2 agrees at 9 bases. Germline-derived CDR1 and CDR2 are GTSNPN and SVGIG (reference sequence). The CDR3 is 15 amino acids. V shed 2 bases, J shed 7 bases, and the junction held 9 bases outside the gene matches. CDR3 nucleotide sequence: TGTGCCTGGAGTATTAATAGCGGGAGTGCTAATGAGCAGTTCTTC. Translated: CAWSINSGSANEQFF.

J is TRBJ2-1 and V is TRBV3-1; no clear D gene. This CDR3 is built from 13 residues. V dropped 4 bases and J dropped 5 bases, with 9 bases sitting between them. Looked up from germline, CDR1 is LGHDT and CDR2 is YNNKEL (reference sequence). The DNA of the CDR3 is TGTGCCAGCAGCCGGGCAGGCGACAATGAGCAGTTCTTC. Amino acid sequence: CASSRAGDNEQFF.

In DNA, the CDR3 is TGTGCCAGCTGCGGCGGGCCGAGCTCTGGGGCCAACGTCCTGACTTTC. Residues: CASCGGPSSGANVLTF. The chain carries TRBV27 and TRBJ2-6, with a tentative D call TRBD2 (5 bases). Germline V lookup: CDR1 MNHEY, CDR2 SMNVEV (reference sequence). Between the trimmed V and J ends, which lost 8 bases and 0 bases, there was a span of 14 bases. The CDR3 has 16 residues. The full variable domain, rest sourced from reference TRBV27 and TRBJ2-6, is EAQVTQNPRYLITVTGKKLTVTCSQNMNHEYMSWYRQDPGLGLRQIYYSMNVEVTDKGDVPEGYKVSRKEKRNFPLILESPSPNQTSLYFCASCGGPSSGANVLTFGAGSRLTVL.

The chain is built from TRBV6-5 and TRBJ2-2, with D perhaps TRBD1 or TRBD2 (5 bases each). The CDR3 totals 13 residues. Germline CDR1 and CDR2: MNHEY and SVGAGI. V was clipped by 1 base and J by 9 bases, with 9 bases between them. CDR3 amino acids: CASSYFGDRELFF. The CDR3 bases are TGTGCCAGCAGTTACTTCGGGGACCGGGAGCTGTTTTTT.

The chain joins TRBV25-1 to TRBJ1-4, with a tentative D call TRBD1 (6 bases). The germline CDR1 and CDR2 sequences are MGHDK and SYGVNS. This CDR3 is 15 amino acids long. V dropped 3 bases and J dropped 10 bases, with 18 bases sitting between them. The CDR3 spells CASSDSGGHGGKLFF. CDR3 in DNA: TGTGCCAGCAGTGATTCCGGGGGGCATGGCGGAAAACTGTTTTTT.

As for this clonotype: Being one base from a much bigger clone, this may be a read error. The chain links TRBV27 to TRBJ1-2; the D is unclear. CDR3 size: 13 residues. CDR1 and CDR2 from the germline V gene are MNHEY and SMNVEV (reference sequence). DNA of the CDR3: TGTGCCAGCAGCAACAAACCCTCATATGGCCACACCTTC. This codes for CASSNKPSYGHTF.

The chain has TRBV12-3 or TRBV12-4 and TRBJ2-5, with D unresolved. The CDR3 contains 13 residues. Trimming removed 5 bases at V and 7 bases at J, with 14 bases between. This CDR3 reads CASSPDQIATQYF. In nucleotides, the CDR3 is TGTGCCAGCAGTCCGGACCAGATCGCGACCCAGTACTTC.

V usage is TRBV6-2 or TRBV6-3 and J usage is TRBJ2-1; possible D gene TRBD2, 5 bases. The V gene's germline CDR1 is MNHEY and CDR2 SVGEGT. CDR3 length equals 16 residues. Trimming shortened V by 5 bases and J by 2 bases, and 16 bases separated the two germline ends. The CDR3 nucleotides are TGTGCCAGCAGTGGAGGATCCCAAGACCCCTACAATGAGCAGTTCTTC. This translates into CASSGGSQDPYNEQFF.

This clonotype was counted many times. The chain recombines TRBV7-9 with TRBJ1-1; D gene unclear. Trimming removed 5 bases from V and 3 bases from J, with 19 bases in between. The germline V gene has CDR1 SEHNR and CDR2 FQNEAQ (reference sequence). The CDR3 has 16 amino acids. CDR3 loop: CASSGALGSSDTEAFF. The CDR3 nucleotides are TGTGCCAGCAGCGGAGCTCTGGGGTCATCGGACACTGAAGCTTTCTTT. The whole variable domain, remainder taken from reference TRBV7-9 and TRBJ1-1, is DTGVSQNPRHKITKRGQNVTFRCDPISEHNRLYWYRQTLGQGPEFLTYFQNEAQLEKSRLLSDRFSAERPKGSFSTLEIQRTEQGDSAMYLCASSGALGSSDTEAFFGQGTRLTVV.